Presented here are 8 T cell receptor beta chains from one specimen sequenced in a study of OX40 agonist ivuxolimab in advanced cancers. Profiled with immunoSEQ multiplex PCR; TCRdb holds only in-frame clones, not every one. The table includes roughly 87,000 clones, approximately 91% detected once. Material: CD4+ or CD8+ T cells sorted from blood, obtained in a trial of the OX40 agonist ivuxolimab. All receptors derive from an adult with an advanced solid tumor such as melanoma, head and neck, liver or kidney cancer.

This clone was counted a single time. The chain combines TRBV4-3 with TRBJ2-1; 14 bases are shared with TRBD2. V shed 3 bases and J 4 bases; nucleotides not matched to a gene: 5. Germline lookup yields CDR1 LGHNA and CDR2 YSLEER. The CDR3 has 17 residues. The CDR3 bases are TGCGCCAGCAGCCAGGGACTAGCGGGAGTAGGGTACAATGAGCAGTTCTTC. Its protein is CASSQGLAGVGYNEQFF.

This rearrangement joins TRBV11-2 to TRBJ2-7, with 13 positions matching TRBD2. Germline values: CDR1 SGHAT, CDR2 FQNNGV. V lost 2 bases to trimming and J lost 2 bases; unmatched junction nucleotides: 9. The CDR3 sequence is 18 residues long. CDR3 sequence (DNA): TGTGCCAGCAGCTTAACGACTAGCGGGAGGCCGTCTCCCTACGAGCAGTACTTC. Encoded protein: CASSLTTSGRPSPYEQYF.

This chain joins TRBV7-2 and TRBJ2-5; D possibly corresponds to TRBD2 (5 bases). Germline V gene data show CDR1 as SGHTA and CDR2 as FQGNSA. The CDR3 extends over 15 amino acids. Trimming removed 0 bases at V and 4 bases at J, with 12 bases between. As DNA, the CDR3 is TGTGCCAGCAGCTTAGCTGCGGGTTGGCCAGAGACCCAGTACTTC. This sequence encodes CASSLAAGWPETQYF.

The chain recombines TRBV4-3 with TRBJ2-1; the D gene is possibly TRBD2 (6 bases). The CDR3 length is 15 residues. The germline V and J ends were trimmed by 1 base and 7 bases, with 14 bases remaining between them. In germline, CDR1 is LGHNA, CDR2 YSLEER. CDR3 region: CASSQVGSGGNEQFF. CDR3 nucleotides: TGCGCCAGCAGCCAAGTCGGTAGCGGCGGGAATGAGCAGTTCTTC.

V usage is TRBV7-2 and J usage is TRBJ1-6; D is perhaps TRBD1 (5 bases). The V end was cut by 8 bases, the J end by 7 bases, with 15 bases between. Germline V gene sequence: CDR1 SGHTA, CDR2 FQGNSA. The CDR3 runs to 14 residues. This chain's CDR3 is CASRSQGRNSPLHF. The CDR3, as DNA: TGTGCCAGCCGAAGCCAGGGAAGGAATTCACCCCTCCACTTT.

Of note for this clone: Sequence at one end of the junction differs from germline and may be a read error. The chain combines TRBV5-8 with TRBJ1-5; D ambiguous. There are 14 residues in the CDR3. Germline V gene data show CDR1 as SGHTS and CDR2 as YDEGEE. Here the CDR3 reads CASSLDVGSINASF. CDR3 nucleotides: TGTGCCAGCAGCTTGGACGTCGGCAGTATTAATGCCAGCTTT.

The chain joins TRBV6-6 to TRBJ2-1, with 7 bases matching TRBD2. Germline V gene data show CDR1 as MNHNY and CDR2 as SVGAGI (reference sequence). Trimming took 1 base from V and 8 from J; bases not matched to a gene: 8. This CDR3 has 15 residues. CDR3 bases: TGTGCCAGCAGTTACTTTGCGGGGGTAAAAGATGAGCAGTTCTTC. It yields the protein CASSYFAGVKDEQFF.

The rearrangement joins TRBV5-1 to TRBJ2-5; D possibly uses TRBD1 or TRBD2 (7 bases each). CDR1 is SGHRS, CDR2 YFSETQ, per germline. Trimming left V 0 bases short and J 3 bases short, with 9 bases between. CDR3 size: 14 residues. CDR3 sequence reads: CASSLAGGEETQYF. The CDR3 bases are TGCGCCAGCAGCTTGGCAGGGGGGGAAGAGACCCAGTACTTC.